The 21 T cell receptor beta chains below were found in one sample sequenced in a study of identical twins. TCRdb ran MiXCR on the 5' RACE reads and lists one entry per CDR3 protein. This sample has approximately 600,000 distinct CDR3 sequences, with about 7.1% found just once. These same data were also listed under a study on yellow fever vaccine responses in identical twins.

Sequenced: PBMCs. All receptors come from a woman younger than 30 in good health.

The chain couples TRBV12-3 or TRBV12-4 to TRBJ2-6; TRBD1 matches 11 bases. V shed 6 bases, J shed 0 bases, and the junction held 4 bases outside the gene matches. The CDR3 is 17 residues long. The CDR3 region has the DNA TGTGCCAGCAGCCGGACAGGGGGCCTCTCTGGGGCCAACGTCCTGACTTTC. Translating gives CASSRTGGLSGANVLTF.

Only a few counts were recorded for this clonotype. DNA for the CDR3: TGCAGTGCTAGTCGAATGGCGGGGGGCTCCTACGAGCAGTACTTC. Translating it yields CSASRMAGGSYEQYF. J is TRBJ2-7 and V is TRBV20-1; TRBD2 aligns across 8 bases. There are 15 residues in the CDR3. Unmatched junction bases numbered 7, after V lost 3 bases and J lost 0 bases. Per the germline V gene, CDR1 is DFQATT and CDR2 is SNEGSKA (reference sequence).

This clonotype is medium-sized by share. This sequence joins TRBV5-1 and TRBJ2-2, with a tentative D call TRBD2 (6 bases). V lost 0 bases and J 0 bases, leaving 12 bases between the germline ends. Germline loops: CDR1 SGHRS, CDR2 YFSETQ. This CDR3 contains 17 residues. The DNA of the CDR3 is TGCGCCAGCAGCTTGGCCTGGAGGGGTTCGAACACCGGGGAGCTGTTTTTT. This translates into CASSLAWRGSNTGELFF.

This chain links TRBV20-1 with TRBJ1-6, with D unclear. The V and J ends lost 3 bases and 4 bases respectively, with 13 bases between them. The CDR3 spans 15 residues. Germline values: CDR1 DFQATT, CDR2 SNEGSKA (reference sequence). The CDR3, as DNA: TGCAGTGCTAGCCCACCGGGCACATATAATTCACCCCTCCACTTT. It encodes CSASPPGTYNSPLHF.

A few counts support this clonotype. V is TRBV5-5 and J is TRBJ2-1; no clear D gene. V gave up 3 bases and J gave up 9 bases, with 19 bases separating them. The CDR3 extends over 15 amino acids. Germline-derived CDR1 and CDR2 are SGHKS and YYEKEE (reference sequence). CDR3 loop: CASSSPLRARGEQFF. CDR3 DNA sequence: TGTGCCAGCAGCTCCCCCCTCCGCGCGCGAGGTGAGCAGTTCTTC.

The rearrangement uses TRBV2 and TRBJ2-1, with 11 bases fitting TRBD2. This CDR3 has 13 amino acids. Germline loops: CDR1 SNHLY, CDR2 FYNNEI. V shed 6 bases, J shed 9 bases, and the junction held 4 bases outside the gene matches. CDR3 residues: CASRLAGVGEQFF. The CDR3 DNA sequence: TGTGCCAGCAGACTAGCGGGAGTTGGTGAGCAGTTCTTC.

This clonotype was recorded a few times. This sequence joins TRBV7-9 and TRBJ2-1; 11 positions agree with TRBD2. The CDR3 loop spans 17 amino acids. J gave up 3 bases and V 10 bases, and 14 bases lay outside the gene matches. Germline V CDR1 and CDR2: SEHNR, FQNEAQ (reference sequence). CDR3 protein: CAIHIRVAGGVYNEQFF. The DNA of the CDR3 is TGTGCCATTCACATCCGGGTAGCGGGAGGGGTCTACAATGAGCAGTTCTTC.

The V and J genes are TRBV12-3 or TRBV12-4 and TRBJ1-1; D is unclear. The CDR3 consists of 13 residues. V was trimmed by 8 bases and J by 1 base, leaving 11 bases between them. The CDR3 reads CASGLNGNTEAFF. Written as DNA, the CDR3 is TGTGCCAGCGGACTTAACGGGAACACTGAAGCTTTCTTT.

This clonotype occurred many times. The chain carries TRBV5-1 and TRBJ1-1; the D gene is possibly TRBD1 (5 bases). Trimming removed 0 bases at V and 0 bases at J, with 15 bases between. Germline V gene data show CDR1 as SGHRS and CDR2 as YFSETQ. The CDR3 sequence is 17 residues long. The CDR3 loop reads CASSLAVGVSMNTEAFF. Here the CDR3 DNA reads TGCGCCAGCAGCTTGGCCGTGGGGGTATCTATGAACACTGAAGCTTTCTTT. The whole variable domain, filled in from reference TRBV5-1 and TRBJ1-1, reads KAGVTQTPRYLIKTRGQQVTLSCSPISGHRSVSWYQQTPGQGLQFLFEYFSETQRNKGNFPGRFSGRQFSNSRSEMNVSTLELGDSALYLCASSLAVGVSMNTEAFFGQGTRLTVV.

The V call is TRBV11-2, the J call TRBJ2-7; no firm D call. The germline V gene encodes CDR1 SGHAT and CDR2 FQNNGV. This CDR3 region has 15 residues. Between the trimmed V and J ends, which lost 5 bases and 2 bases, there was a span of 16 bases. The CDR3 loop is CASSQTPGGAYEQYV. In DNA form, the CDR3 reads TGTGCCAGCAGCCAGACCCCCGGTGGGGCCTACGAGCAGTACGTC.

This clonotype was picked up a small number of times. The chain uses TRBV5-1 and TRBJ2-7; D possibly corresponds to TRBD2 (6 bases). CDR3 length: 14 residues. The V gene's germline CDR1 is SGHRS and CDR2 YFSETQ. V was shortened by 8 bases and J by 3 bases, with 18 bases between the two germline ends. Written as DNA, the CDR3 is TGCGCCAGGCTAGCCCGGAGGGAGGTCTACGAGCAGTACGTC. This gives the protein CARLARREVYEQYV.

Many counts were recorded for this clonotype. This chain links TRBV7-9 with TRBJ2-1, with a weak D call TRBD2 (6 bases). Germline V lookup: CDR1 SEHNR, CDR2 FQNEAQ (reference sequence). Trimming removed 2 bases from V and 2 bases from J, with 16 bases in between. The CDR3 spans 17 residues. The CDR3, as DNA: TGTGCCAGCAGCTTAAGTTATGGGGGGTTGGCCTACAATGAGCAGTTCTTC. This encodes CASSLSYGGLAYNEQFF.

This clonotype was seen more than once but under ten times. The chain joins TRBV12-3 or TRBV12-4 to TRBJ2-1; D possibly corresponds to TRBD2 (7 bases). The CDR3 is 16 residues long. V was pared by 6 bases and J by 2 bases, with 17 bases between. CDR3: CASSDFPGGPYNEQFF. The CDR3 DNA follows: TGTGCCAGCAGCGACTTCCCGGGGGGCCCCTACAATGAGCAGTTCTTC.

This clonotype showed up just a few times. This chain links TRBV20-1 with TRBJ2-7; tentative D call: TRBD2 (5 bases). The CDR3 is 13 residues long. In germline, CDR1 is DFQATT, CDR2 SNEGSKA (reference sequence). Trimming removed 5 bases at V and 6 bases at J, with 17 bases between. CDR3 amino acids: CSARGEGIGEQYV. CDR3 DNA sequence: TGCAGTGCTCGAGGTGAGGGTATTGGCGAGCAGTACGTC.

This clonotype was seen a handful of times. The gene calls are TRBV7-3 and TRBJ2-7, with 7 nucleotides matching TRBD1. The germline V gene encodes CDR1 SGHTA and CDR2 FQGTGA. The CDR3 consists of 13 residues. Unmatched junction bases numbered 4, after V lost 4 bases and J lost 4 bases. The CDR3 sequence is CASSSKTGYEQYF. For the CDR3, the DNA is TGTGCCAGCAGCTCCAAGACAGGGTACGAGCAGTACTTC.

This clonotype was counted ten times or more. The chain combines TRBV4-1 with TRBJ2-7; TRBD1 matches 8 bases. The CDR3 spans 15 residues. The V gene end was trimmed by 0 bases and the J gene end by 3 bases; junction bases not matched to a gene: 4. Germline-derived CDR1 and CDR2 are MGHRA and YSYEKL. Written as DNA, the CDR3 is TGCGCCAGCAGCCAAGAGACAGGGGCCATCTACGAGCAGTACGTC. It translates to CASSQETGAIYEQYV.

This clonotype has at least ten counts. The CDR3 loop reads CASSSSLAGGSTDTQYF. DNA for the CDR3: TGCGCCAGCAGCTCTTCCTTAGCGGGAGGGAGCACAGATACGCAGTATTTT. The V gene is TRBV5-1, the J gene TRBJ2-3; TRBD2 aligns across 11 bases. The germline gives CDR1 SGHRS, CDR2 YFSETQ. The CDR3 is 17 amino acids. The J segment lost 0 bases and the V segment lost 3 bases, leaving 6 bases of the junction unmatched.

This clonotype was counted between two and nine times. The chain carries TRBV11-2 and TRBJ2-2, with TRBD1 identical over 9 bases. Germline values: CDR1 SGHAT, CDR2 FQNNGV. This CDR3 has 16 amino acids. V lost 4 bases to trimming and J lost 6 bases; unmatched junction nucleotides: 9. CDR3 nucleotides: TGTGCCAGCAGCTCTGGGACAGGGCTTTTCGCCGGGGAGCTGTTTTTT. Encoded protein: CASSSGTGLFAGELFF.

This clonotype was seen more than once but under ten times. V is TRBV12-3 or TRBV12-4 and J is TRBJ1-2, with TRBD1 as a possible D gene (5 bases). This CDR3 comprises 15 residues. Trimming pared 5 bases from V and 4 bases from J, leaving 17 bases between. The DNA for the CDR3 is TGTGCCAGCAGTGCCGGGGTTGGGGCCGGCTATGGCTACACCTTC. As protein: CASSAGVGAGYGYTF.

V usage is TRBV7-8 and J usage is TRBJ2-3; 9 nucleotides line up with TRBD2. The germline V gene has CDR1 SGHVS and CDR2 FQNEAQ. CDR3 length equals 16 residues. V shed 2 bases, J shed 0 bases, and the junction held 3 bases outside the gene matches. The CDR3 protein is CASSLQTSGSTDTQYF. Written as DNA, the CDR3 is TGTGCCAGCAGCTTACAGACTAGCGGTAGCACAGATACGCAGTATTTT.

This clonotype was counted ten times or more. The chain combines TRBV5-1 with TRBJ2-3; D might be TRBD1 (6 bases). Per the germline V gene, CDR1 is SGHRS and CDR2 is YFSETQ. The V end lost 4 bases, the J end lost 1 base, and 19 bases lay between the germline ends. This CDR3 is 17 amino acids long. The CDR3 region has the DNA TGCGCCAGCAGCCGCTTCTACTCAGGGGCGGGCACAGATACGCAGTATTTT. It codes for CASSRFYSGAGTDTQYF.